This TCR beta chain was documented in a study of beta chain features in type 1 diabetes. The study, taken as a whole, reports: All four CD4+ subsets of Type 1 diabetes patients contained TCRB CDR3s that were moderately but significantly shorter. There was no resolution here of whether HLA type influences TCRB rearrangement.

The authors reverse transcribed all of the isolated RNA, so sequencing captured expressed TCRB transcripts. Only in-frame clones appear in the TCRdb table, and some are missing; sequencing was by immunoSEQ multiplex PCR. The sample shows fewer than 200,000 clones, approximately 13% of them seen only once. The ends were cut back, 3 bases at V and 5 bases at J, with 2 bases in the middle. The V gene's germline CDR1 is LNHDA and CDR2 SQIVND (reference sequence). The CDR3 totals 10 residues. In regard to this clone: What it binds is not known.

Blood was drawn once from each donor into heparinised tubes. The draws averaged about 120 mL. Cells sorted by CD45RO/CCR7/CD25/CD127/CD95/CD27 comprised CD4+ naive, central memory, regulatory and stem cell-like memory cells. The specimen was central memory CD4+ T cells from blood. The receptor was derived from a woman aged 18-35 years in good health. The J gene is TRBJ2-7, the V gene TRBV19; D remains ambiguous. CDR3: CASSINEQYF. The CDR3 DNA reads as TGTGCCAGTAGTATCAACGAGCAGTACTTC.